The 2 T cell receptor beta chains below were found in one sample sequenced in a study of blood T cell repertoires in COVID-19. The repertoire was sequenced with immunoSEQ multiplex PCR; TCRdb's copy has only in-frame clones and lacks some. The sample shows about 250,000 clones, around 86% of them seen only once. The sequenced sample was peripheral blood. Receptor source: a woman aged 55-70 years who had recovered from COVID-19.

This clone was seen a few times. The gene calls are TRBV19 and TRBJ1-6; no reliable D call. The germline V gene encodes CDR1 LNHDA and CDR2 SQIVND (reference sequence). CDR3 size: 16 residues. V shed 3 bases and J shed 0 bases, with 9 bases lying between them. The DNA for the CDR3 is TGTGCCAGTAGTATTGCGGCGAGCTCCTATAATTCACCCCTCCACTTT. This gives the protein CASSIAASSYNSPLHF.

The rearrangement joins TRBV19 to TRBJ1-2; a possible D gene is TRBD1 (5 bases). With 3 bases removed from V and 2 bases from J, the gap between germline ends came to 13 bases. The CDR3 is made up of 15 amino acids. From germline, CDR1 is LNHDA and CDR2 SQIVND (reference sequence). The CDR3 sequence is CASSMPPKGNYGYTF. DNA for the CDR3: TGTGCCAGTAGTATGCCCCCCAAGGGGAACTATGGCTACACCTTC.